This T cell receptor (beta chain) was recorded in a study of vaccination and CD4 T cells after COVID-19. Whole-study context: Convalescent individuals numbered four females and six males, two being Hispanic. Findings and limits, study-wide: Convalescent patients' median share of reactive clones seen only post-vaccination was about 86%. Spike mono-reactivity marked 304 of 307 vaccine-specific clones in convalescent patients.

Of note for this clonotype: What it binds is not known.

An Oncomine TCR Beta short-read assay was used to sequence the DNA from cultured CD4+ T cells. Extraction of genomic DNA was performed on cultured CD4+ T cells. TCRdb used MiXCR to reprocess the PCR reads, holding one entry per CDR3 protein. The top ten hold 35% to 45% of the sample, which has over 6,500 distinct CDR3 sequences, about 70% seen once. Germline CDR1 and CDR2: SSHAT and FNYEAQ (reference sequence). Losses at the gene ends were 5 bases for V and 3 bases for J; bases not matched to a gene: 16. CDR3 length equals 18 residues. As to treatment: roughly ten-day PBMC culture with coronavirus spike peptide pools or control peptides (ViraFEST assay).

The receptor comes from a human donor who had recovered from COVID-19. This rearrangement joins TRBV7-7 to TRBJ1-2; 9 nucleotides match TRBD1. Source material: CD4+ T cells from blood, cultured in vitro. The CDR3 loop reads CASSPSEPGQGSHYGYTF. The CDR3 region has the DNA TGTGCCAGCAGCCCTAGCGAACCAGGACAGGGGAGCCACTATGGCTACACCTTC.